This TCR beta chain was identified in a study of Ad26.COV2.S vaccination and SARS-CoV-2 variants. Specified treatment: approximately 18 received Ad26.COV2.S at low or high dose, single or two shots; about five received placebo; per-sample allocation not given. Specimens were obtained on day 63 following the first vaccine or placebo injection. The CDR3 is made up of 14 amino acids. V gave up 3 bases and J gave up 2 bases, with 10 bases separating them. CDR1 is MNHNS and CDR2 is SASEGT in the germline V gene. Clones were sequenced by immunoSEQ multiplex PCR, and TCRdb holds only the in-frame ones, with some missing. Here the sample spans 300,000 to 400,000 clones, just under 85% being singletons.

The clonotype originates from a person between 18 and 60 years old who received the Ad26.COV2.S COVID-19 vaccine or a placebo. The sequences come from peripheral blood, collected in a trial of Ad26.COV2.S vaccine versus placebo. This chain connects TRBV6-1 to TRBJ2-5; D is undetermined. The CDR3 protein is CASSDNSLQETQYF. The CDR3 coding sequence is TGTGCCAGCAGTGACAACAGCTTACAAGAGACCCAGTACTTC.